This TCR beta chain was found in a study of persistence of HIV-infected CD4 T cells. At the level of the study: Two participants gave one leukapheresis sample; others gave up to about 180 mL blood repeatedly.

The stimulus was an HIV-1 Gag 15-mer peptide pool, 0.8 to 1 ug/peptide/mL. Sorting of responding CD4+ T cells relied on upregulated CD40 ligand together with CD69. Sequencing used immunoSEQ version 4 in survey mode. TCRdb keeps only in-frame clones here, not all; method: immunoSEQ multiplex PCR. The table lists about 20,000 clones, more than 55% of them singletons, with 1.5% to 2% in the top ten. This clone was recorded once. What it binds is unknown. This CDR3 comprises 12 residues. V lost 5 bases, J lost 5 bases, and 2 bases stayed unmatched. The germline V gene has CDR1 SEHNR and CDR2 FQNEAQ (reference sequence).

The clonotype originates from an adult woman with HIV who was CMV-seropositive. The chain links TRBV7-9 to TRBJ1-2, with 7 bases fitting TRBD1. This sample comprised CD4+ T cells sorted from PBMCs after 18-hour stimulation, obtained from a patient who received antiretroviral therapy. CDR3 loop: CASSPTGYGYTF. CDR3 nucleotides: TGTGCCAGCAGCCCGACAGGGTATGGCTACACCTTC.